This T cell receptor beta chain comes out of a study of control samples from healthy donors and cancer patients. Measured with immunoSEQ multiplex PCR; TCRdb has only the in-frame clones, and not every one. The sample has some 120,000 clones; about 88% are singletons. The germline V gene encodes CDR1 LGHNA and CDR2 YSLEER. CDR3 length equals 13 residues. Losses at the gene ends were 5 bases for V and 4 bases for J; bases not matched to a gene: 3. The sequence came from a woman in her seventies in good health. Sequencing was performed on blood. This sequence joins TRBV4-3 and TRBJ1-1; 8 bases match TRBD1. CDR3 region: CASSFTGGTEAFF. The CDR3 DNA follows: TGCGCCAGCAGCTTCACAGGGGGCACTGAAGCTTTCTTT.